The 17 T cell receptor beta chains reported below all come from one sample, sequenced in a study of cytomegalovirus exposure and HLA in healthy donors. 13 Jbeta primers and 60 Vbeta primers were used for the PCR. Libraries were prepared by immunoSEQ multiplex PCR; TCRdb keeps only in-frame clonotypes and omits some of them. The table lists about 140,000 clones, about 82% of them singletons. The sample consisted of PBMCs. All receptors derive from a man in his thirties or forties in good health.

With respect to this clone: Within the sample, other DNA sequences also encode this same CDR3. This chain links TRBV5-6 with TRBJ2-7; 14 bases line up with TRBD2. Trimming cost V 5 bases and J 2 bases; bases outside gene matches: 3. Germline values: CDR1 SGHDT, CDR2 YYEEEE. The CDR3 length is 15 residues. In nucleotides, the CDR3 is TGTGCCAGCAGTCGACTAGCGGGGGGGACCTACGAGCAGTACTTC. It encodes CASSRLAGGTYEQYF.

This clone has just one count. The chain combines TRBV15 with TRBJ1-1; no reliable D call. In germline, CDR1 is LNHNV, CDR2 YYDKDF (reference sequence). Trimming shortened V by 0 bases and J by 2 bases, and 10 bases separated the two germline ends. This CDR3 contains 15 residues. The DNA for the CDR3 is TGTGCCACCAGCAGAGATGGGAGCCTAAACACTGAAGCTTTCTTT. Translating it yields CATSRDGSLNTEAFF.

This clone was seen a single time. Here the CDR3 DNA reads TGTGCCAGCAGCCCGGGGACAGGGGGGACCTACGAGCAGTACTTC. Translated: CASSPGTGGTYEQYF. This sequence joins TRBV13 and TRBJ2-7; the match to TRBD1 covers 11 bases. V was clipped by 5 bases and J by 2 bases; unmatched bases: 5. The CDR3 covers 15 residues. The germline CDR1 and CDR2 sequences are PRHDT and FYEKMQ (reference sequence).

This chain joins TRBV19 and TRBJ1-2, with TRBD1 matching over 9 bases. Losses at the gene ends were 5 bases for V and 6 bases for J; bases not matched to a gene: 4. The CDR3 consists of 13 residues. The germline V gene encodes CDR1 LNHDA and CDR2 SQIVND (reference sequence). In DNA form, the CDR3 reads TGTGCCAGTAGTGCACAGGGGGCCGATGGCTACACCTTC. Residues: CASSAQGADGYTF.

V is TRBV5-4 and J is TRBJ2-3; 11 bases are a match to TRBD2. V was pared by 2 bases and J by 4 bases, with 3 bases of the junction left unmatched. This CDR3 has 15 residues. Germline CDR1 is SGHNT and CDR2 is YYREEE (reference sequence). CDR3 in DNA: TGTGCCAGCAGCTTACTAGCGGGAGTCGCAGATACGCAGTATTTT. It is translated as CASSLLAGVADTQYF. The full variable domain, its missing parts supplied by reference TRBV5-4 and TRBJ2-3, is ETGVTQSPTHLIKTRGQQVTLRCSSQSGHNTVSWYQQALGQGPQFIFQYYREEENGRGNFPPRFSGLQFPNYSSELNVNALELDDSALYLCASSLLAGVADTQYFGPGTRLTVL.

This clone appeared a single time. The gene calls are TRBV28 and TRBJ2-7, with a possible D match to TRBD1 (6 bases). Per the germline V gene, CDR1 is MDHEN and CDR2 is SYDVKM. Trimming removed 10 bases at V and 0 bases at J, with 13 bases between. The CDR3 sequence is 13 residues long. The CDR3 DNA reads as TGTGCCATACAGGGAACCGACTCCTACGAGCAGTACTTC. Protein: CAIQGTDSYEQYF.

This clone appeared a few times. The chain recombines TRBV2 with TRBJ2-5, with D possibly matching TRBD2 (5 bases). Germline lookup yields CDR1 SNHLY and CDR2 FYNNEI. The CDR3 has 13 amino acids. V dropped 4 bases and J dropped 5 bases, with 11 bases sitting between them. CDR3 bases: TGTGCCAGCAGTGGGCAGCCGGGGGAGACCCAGTACTTC. This codes for CASSGQPGETQYF. The full variable domain, with the rest looked up from reference TRBV2 and TRBJ2-5, is EPEVTQTPSHQVTQMGQEVILRCVPISNHLYFYWYRQILGQKVEFLVSFYNNEISEKSEIFDDQFSVERPDGSNFTLKIRSTKLEDSAMYFCASSGQPGETQYFGPGTRLLVL.

The chain joins TRBV18 to TRBJ1-1; D might be TRBD1 (5 bases). This CDR3 is 16 amino acids long. Germline V gene lookup returns CDR1 KGHSH and CDR2 LQKENI. Trimming took off 3 bases at V and 4 bases at J, with 18 bases between the two ends. This CDR3 reads CASSPMLRGLATEAFF. CDR3 DNA sequence: TGTGCCAGCTCACCTATGCTTAGGGGATTGGCCACTGAAGCTTTCTTT.

The rearrangement uses TRBV30 and TRBJ2-7, with 13 bases identical to TRBD2. This CDR3 comprises 17 residues. Per germline, CDR1 GTSNPN and CDR2 SVGIG (reference sequence). The V gene end was trimmed by 4 bases and the J gene end by 2 bases; junction bases not matched to a gene: 11. The CDR3 DNA is TGTGCCTGGAACCGGCTATGGACTAGCGGGGGAACCTACGAGCAGTACTTC. Translating it yields CAWNRLWTSGGTYEQYF.

This clone appeared a few times. This chain joins TRBV28 and TRBJ2-7; 8 bases agree with TRBD2. With 5 bases clipped from V and 7 bases from J, the junction kept 13 bases outside the gene matches. Looked up from germline, CDR1 is MDHEN and CDR2 is SYDVKM. The CDR3 consists of 15 residues. This CDR3 is CASSALGGAHREQYF. CDR3 nucleotides: TGTGCCAGCAGTGCTCTCGGGGGGGCCCATCGGGAGCAGTACTTC.

The chain joins TRBV6-5 to TRBJ1-2; 8 positions agree with TRBD1. The CDR3 sequence is 13 residues long. V shed 6 bases, J shed 2 bases, and the junction held 2 bases outside the gene matches. CDR1 and CDR2 (germline): MNHEY, SVGAGI. DNA of the CDR3: TGTGCCAGCAGAGGGACAGGAAACTATGGCTACACCTTC. Amino acid sequence: CASRGTGNYGYTF.

This clone appeared a few times. Additional DNA sequences in this sample encode the identical CDR3. This sequence joins TRBV4-3 and TRBJ2-5; D possibly corresponds to TRBD2 (6 bases). V lost 1 base and J 4 bases, leaving 16 bases between the germline ends. CDR1 is LGHNA and CDR2 is YSLEER in the germline V gene. CDR3 length equals 16 residues. The CDR3 loop is CASSQAPREFRETQYF. The DNA for the CDR3 is TGCGCCAGCAGCCAAGCCCCCCGGGAGTTTCGAGAGACCCAGTACTTC.

J is TRBJ1-3 and V is TRBV9; a weak D match, TRBD1 (5 bases). Germline-derived CDR1 and CDR2 are SGDLS and YYNGEE. The ends were cut back, 0 bases at V and 1 base at J, with 8 bases in the middle. The CDR3 is 15 residues long. CDR3 sequence reads: CASSVVGESGNTIYF. The CDR3 nucleotides read TGTGCCAGCAGCGTAGTAGGGGAATCTGGAAACACCATATATTTT.

The CDR3 here is CASSPLQGSLGANVLTF. The DNA for the CDR3 is TGTGCCAGCTCCCCGTTACAGGGGTCTTTAGGGGCCAACGTCCTGACTTTC. The chain has TRBV18 and TRBJ2-6; 7 bases agree with TRBD1. Germline values: CDR1 KGHSH, CDR2 LQKENI. The CDR3 covers 17 residues. With V trimmed by 6 bases and J by 4 bases, 12 bases remained unmatched.

This rearrangement joins TRBV2 to TRBJ2-3, with 9 positions matching TRBD1. Trimming at V came to 10 bases and at J to 2 bases, leaving 13 bases not matched to a gene. CDR1 is SNHLY, CDR2 FYNNEI, per germline. The CDR3 runs 16 residues. In DNA form, the CDR3 reads TGTGCCACCACAGGGGGCGGGGGACTGGTCACAGATACGCAGTATTTT. This translates into CATTGGGGLVTDTQYF.

This clone was counted once. The chain couples TRBV7-9 to TRBJ2-7, with D maybe TRBD2 (5 bases). Trimming left V 5 bases short and J 6 bases short, with 14 bases between. Germline V gene sequence: CDR1 SEHNR, CDR2 FQNEAQ (reference sequence). The CDR3 runs to 13 residues. CDR3 in DNA: TGTGCCAGCAGCCGCGGTGGGAGCCCCGAGCAGTACTTC. Protein sequence: CASSRGGSPEQYF. The full variable domain, completed using reference TRBV7-9 and TRBJ2-7, is DTGVSQNPRHKITKRGQNVTFRCDPISEHNRLYWYRQTLGQGPEFLTYFQNEAQLEKSRLLSDRFSAERPKGSFSTLEIQRTEQGDSAMYLCASSRGGSPEQYFGPGTRLTVT.

This clone was found a few times. The rearrangement links TRBV6-1 to TRBJ2-1; TRBD2 matches 9 bases. Germline V gives CDR1 MNHNS, CDR2 SASEGT. J was trimmed by 8 bases and V by 4 bases; bases with no gene match: 9. This CDR3 has 15 residues. The CDR3: CASSGSSGRRDEQFF. The DNA for the CDR3 is TGTGCCAGCAGTGGTTCCAGCGGGAGGAGGGATGAGCAGTTCTTC.